This T cell receptor beta chain was documented in a study of T cell responses to AZD1222 COVID-19 vaccine (dated by TCRdb to 2020 to 2022). Background on the whole study: AZD1222 recipients whose second dose came at about 4 weeks and those whose second dose came at about 12 weeks were combined into one group, since spike-specific TCR depth and breadth did not differ between the two schedules. Trial participants were enrolled by age into subgroups of 18-55, 56-69 and 70-plus years, and roughly 160, 29 and 62 TCR-sequenced participants, respectively, were included in these subgroups. A total of about 230 trial participants underwent TCR sequencing, of whom about 210 received two doses of AZD1222 and some 26 received two doses of the MenACWY control vaccine. Results and caveats for the whole study, not just this receptor: No day 14 peak-response samples were available, so repertoires were characterized only after the peak T cell response. The whole spike protein was spanned by vaccine-associated CD4 TCRs, and dominant responses were seen in regions 160-218 and 743-854. Conclusions about previously exposed vaccinees are limited, since just a handful of AZD1222 recipients were seropositive for SARS-CoV-2 at baseline. Reportedly, almost half of the unique spike-specific TCRs recognized epitopes lying outside the regions that are mutated in the B.1.351 and B.1.1.7 variants. In the small 56-69-year group, the increase in depth fell short of significance, most likely because of low power. Participants were mostly white British and included more females than males, and it was suggested by the authors that clonal diversity may have been underestimated. After two AZD1222 doses, spike-specific TCR breadth and depth were significantly higher than at day 0 and than in MenACWY recipients.

The CDR3 regions of human TCRbeta chains were analyzed by immunosequencing. Concerning the study's data processing: Repertoire TCRs were checked for matches against a reference library of SARS-CoV-2-specific TCRs that had been generated using the MIRA antigen-specificity platform. Breadth was defined as the fraction of unique TCRs that were SARS-CoV-2-associated. Depth was defined as the fraction of total T cells that were SARS-CoV-2-associated. Using the MIRA data, each spike-specific TCR was mapped to the spike region that the TCR reacts to and placed in a CD4 or CD8 class. Log10-transformed breadth and depth values were compared by one-way ANOVA with Sidak's multiple comparisons tests. TCRdb holds this immuneACCESS table with in-frame rearrangements only. Some clones are missing; in checked studies, unresolved V genes explain under half, and the rest has no known cause. The V and J calls and clone size were taken over from that table, and D and trimming were inferred from the DNA. This sample is represented by 120,000 to 150,000 clones; just over 90% of them were singletons. The ten top clones hold 1.5% to 2% of the sample.

Per the publication, the time point label means: baseline before first vaccination. Samples from vaccinated people were obtained from the UK trials COV001 and COV002, which included a single-blind randomized controlled phase 2/3 trial of AZD1222 (ChAdOx1 nCoV-19) in healthy adults. For TCRbeta chain sequencing, PBMC samples from trial participants were taken at day 0 and at day 28 after the second dose. For this clone: No cognate antigen has been identified for it. Base qualities are not at hand, and no much larger clone is one base apart.

Counted from cysteine to phenylalanine, this CDR3 has 12 amino acids. Only the CDR3 part of the read is kept: 36 bases, read in frame from the first base. The junction carries 6 bases between V and J, which are trimmed by 4 bases and 0 bases respectively. Per the germline V gene, SQVTM is the CDR1 and ANQGSEA is the CDR2. Specimen: peripheral blood, collected on day 0 of AZD1222 vaccination. The rearranged segments are TRBV29-1 and TRBJ1-1; the D gene cannot be named for sure. The source is an adult in good health. The CDR3 corresponds to CSVAPMNTEAFF. DNA sequence: TGCAGCGTTGCCCCCATGAACACTGAAGCTTTCTTT.